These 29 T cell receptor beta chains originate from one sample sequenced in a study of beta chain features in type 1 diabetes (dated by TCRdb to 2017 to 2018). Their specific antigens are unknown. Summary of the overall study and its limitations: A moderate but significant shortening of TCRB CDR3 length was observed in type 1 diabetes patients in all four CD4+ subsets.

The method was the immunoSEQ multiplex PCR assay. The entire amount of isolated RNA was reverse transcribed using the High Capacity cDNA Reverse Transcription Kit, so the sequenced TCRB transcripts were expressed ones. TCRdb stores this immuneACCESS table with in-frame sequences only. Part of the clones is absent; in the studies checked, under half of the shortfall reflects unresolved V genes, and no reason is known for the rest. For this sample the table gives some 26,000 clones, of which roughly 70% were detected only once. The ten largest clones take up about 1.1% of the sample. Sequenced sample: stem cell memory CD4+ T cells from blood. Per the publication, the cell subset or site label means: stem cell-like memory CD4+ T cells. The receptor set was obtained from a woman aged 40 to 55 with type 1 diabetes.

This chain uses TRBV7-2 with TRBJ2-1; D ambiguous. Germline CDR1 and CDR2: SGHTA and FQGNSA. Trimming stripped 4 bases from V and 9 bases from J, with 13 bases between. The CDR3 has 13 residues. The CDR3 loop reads CASSSQPAGEQFF. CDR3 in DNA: TGTGCCAGCAGCTCCCAGCCCGCAGGTGAGCAGTTCTTC.

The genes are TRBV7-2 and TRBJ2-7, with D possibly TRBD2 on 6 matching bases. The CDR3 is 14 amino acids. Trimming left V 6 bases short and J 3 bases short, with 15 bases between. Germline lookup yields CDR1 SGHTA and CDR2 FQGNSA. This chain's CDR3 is CASSLTGVLYEQYF. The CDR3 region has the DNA TGTGCCAGCAGTCTGACGGGAGTCCTCTACGAGCAGTACTTC. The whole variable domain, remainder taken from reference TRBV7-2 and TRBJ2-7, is GAGVSQSPSNKVTEKGKDVELRCDPISGHTALYWYRQSLGQGLEFLIYFQGNSAPDKSGLPSDRFSAERTGGSVSTLTIQRTQQEDSAVYLCASSLTGVLYEQYFGPGTRLTVT.

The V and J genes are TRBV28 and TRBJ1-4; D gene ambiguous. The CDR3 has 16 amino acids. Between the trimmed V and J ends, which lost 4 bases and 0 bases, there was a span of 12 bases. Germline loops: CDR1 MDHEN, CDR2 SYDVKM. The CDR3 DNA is TGTGCCAGCAGTTCCCCGGCGGGAGCAACTAATGAAAAACTGTTTTTT. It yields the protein CASSSPAGATNEKLFF.

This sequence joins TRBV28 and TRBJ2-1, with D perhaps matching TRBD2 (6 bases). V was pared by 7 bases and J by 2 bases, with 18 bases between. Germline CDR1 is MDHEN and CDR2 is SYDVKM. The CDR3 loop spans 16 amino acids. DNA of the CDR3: TGTGCCAGCACCCTTGGAGGGAGCCGGGCCTACAATGAGCAGTTCTTC. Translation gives CASTLGGSRAYNEQFF.

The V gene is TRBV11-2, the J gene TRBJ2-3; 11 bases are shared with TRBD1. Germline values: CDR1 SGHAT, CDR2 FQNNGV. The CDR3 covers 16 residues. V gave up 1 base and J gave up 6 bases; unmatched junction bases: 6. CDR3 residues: CASSLAGQGAADTQYF. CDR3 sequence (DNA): TGTGCCAGCAGCTTAGCCGGACAGGGGGCGGCGGATACGCAGTATTTT.

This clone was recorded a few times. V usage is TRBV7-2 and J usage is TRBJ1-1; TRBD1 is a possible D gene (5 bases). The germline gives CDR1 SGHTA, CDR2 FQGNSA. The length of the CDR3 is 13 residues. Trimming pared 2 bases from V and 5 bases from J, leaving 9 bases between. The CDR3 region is CASSLFQGTEAFF. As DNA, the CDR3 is TGTGCCAGCAGCTTATTCCAGGGAACTGAAGCTTTCTTT.

CDR3 residues: CASSLESSGETQYF. In DNA form, the CDR3 reads TGTGCCAGCAGCTTAGAGTCTAGCGGCGAGACCCAGTACTTC. The chain joins TRBV7-2 to TRBJ2-5; 7 bases match TRBD2. This CDR3 is 14 amino acids long. The germline V gene has CDR1 SGHTA and CDR2 FQGNSA. The V segment lost 1 base and the J segment 5 bases; nucleotides outside the gene matches: 4.

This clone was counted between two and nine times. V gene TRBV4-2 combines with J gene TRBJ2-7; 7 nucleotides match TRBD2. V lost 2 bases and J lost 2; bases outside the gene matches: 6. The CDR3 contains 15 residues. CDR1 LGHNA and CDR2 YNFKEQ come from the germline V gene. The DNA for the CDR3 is TGTGCCAGCAGCCAAAGTAGCGGGCCTGCCTACGAGCAGTACTTC. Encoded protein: CASSQSSGPAYEQYF.

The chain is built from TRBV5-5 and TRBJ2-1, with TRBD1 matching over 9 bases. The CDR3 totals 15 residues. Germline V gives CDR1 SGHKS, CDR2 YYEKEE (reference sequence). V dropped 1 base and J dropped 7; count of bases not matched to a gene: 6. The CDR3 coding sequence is TGTGCCAGCAGCTTGCGGGACAGGGATGTGAATGAGCAGTTCTTC. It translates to CASSLRDRDVNEQFF.

The DNA for the CDR3 is TGTGCCAGCAGCCCTGACAGAAACGCTGAAGCTTTCTTT. The encoded protein is CASSPDRNAEAFF. The rearrangement uses TRBV11-1 and TRBJ1-1; possibly TRBD1 for D (5 bases). The CDR3 totals 13 residues. Germline V CDR1 and CDR2: SGHAT, FQDESV (reference sequence). V lost 5 bases and J lost 6, with 13 bases in between. The full variable domain, rest sourced from reference TRBV11-1 and TRBJ1-1, is EAEVAQSPRYKITEKSQAVAFWCDPISGHATLYWYRQILGQGPELLVQFQDESVVDDSQLPKDRFSAERLKGVDSTLKIQPAELGDSAMYLCASSPDRNAEAFFGQGTRLTVV.

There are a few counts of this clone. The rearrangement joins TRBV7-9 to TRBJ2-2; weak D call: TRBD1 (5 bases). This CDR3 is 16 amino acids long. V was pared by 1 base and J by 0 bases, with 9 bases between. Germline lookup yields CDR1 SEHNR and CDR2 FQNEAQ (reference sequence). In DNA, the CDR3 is TGTGCCAGCAGCTTAGACAGGCCCGCGAACACCGGGGAGCTGTTTTTT. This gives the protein CASSLDRPANTGELFF.

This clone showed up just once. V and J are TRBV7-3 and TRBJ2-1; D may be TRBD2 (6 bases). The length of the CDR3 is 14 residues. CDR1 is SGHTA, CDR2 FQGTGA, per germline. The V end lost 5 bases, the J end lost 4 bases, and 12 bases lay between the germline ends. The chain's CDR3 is CASSPTGEYNEQFF. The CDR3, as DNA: TGTGCCAGCAGCCCGACGGGGGAGTACAATGAGCAGTTCTTC.

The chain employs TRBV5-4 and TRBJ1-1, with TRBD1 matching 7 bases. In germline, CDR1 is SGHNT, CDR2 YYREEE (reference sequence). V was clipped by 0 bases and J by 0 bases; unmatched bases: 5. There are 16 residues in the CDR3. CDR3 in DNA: TGTGCCAGCAGCTTGGGTGGACAGGCTATGAACACTGAAGCTTTCTTT. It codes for CASSLGGQAMNTEAFF.

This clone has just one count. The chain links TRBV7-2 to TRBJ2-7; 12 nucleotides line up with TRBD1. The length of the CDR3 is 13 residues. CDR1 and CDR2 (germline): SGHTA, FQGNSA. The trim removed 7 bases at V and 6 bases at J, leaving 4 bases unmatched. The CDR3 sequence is CASTGTGGSEQYF. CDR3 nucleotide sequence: TGTGCCAGCACCGGGACAGGGGGCTCCGAGCAGTACTTC.

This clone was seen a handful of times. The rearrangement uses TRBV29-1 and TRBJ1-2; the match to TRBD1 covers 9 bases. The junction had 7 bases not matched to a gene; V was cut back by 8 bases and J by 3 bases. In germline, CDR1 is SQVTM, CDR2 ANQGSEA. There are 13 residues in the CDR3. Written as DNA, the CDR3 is TGCAGCTACCGGGACAGGGTCGACTATGGCTACACCTTC. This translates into CSYRDRVDYGYTF.

CDR3 in amino acids: CASSPLEPYGGYTF. CDR3 in DNA: TGTGCCAGCAGTCCACTAGAACCATACGGCGGCTACACCTTC. The chain combines TRBV27 with TRBJ1-2; D unclear. V lost 5 bases and J lost 8, with 18 bases in between. Germline-derived CDR1 and CDR2 are MNHEY and SMNVEV (reference sequence). There are 14 residues in the CDR3.

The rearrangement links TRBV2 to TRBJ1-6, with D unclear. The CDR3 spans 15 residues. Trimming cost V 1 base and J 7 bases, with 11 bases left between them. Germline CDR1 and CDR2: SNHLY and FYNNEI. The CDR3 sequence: CASSEGSLGNSPLHF. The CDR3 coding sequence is TGTGCCAGCAGTGAAGGGTCCCTCGGGAATTCACCCCTCCACTTT.

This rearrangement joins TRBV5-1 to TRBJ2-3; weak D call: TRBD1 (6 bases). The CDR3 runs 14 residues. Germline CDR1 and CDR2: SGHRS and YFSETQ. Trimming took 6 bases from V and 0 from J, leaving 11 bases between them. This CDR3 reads CASNNRASTDTQYF. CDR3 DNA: TGCGCCAGCAACAACAGGGCGAGCACAGATACGCAGTATTTT.

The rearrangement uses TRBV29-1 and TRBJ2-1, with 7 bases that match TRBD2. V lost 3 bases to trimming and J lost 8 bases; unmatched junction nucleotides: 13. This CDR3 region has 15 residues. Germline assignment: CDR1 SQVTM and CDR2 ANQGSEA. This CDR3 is CSVDNGGGPLYEQFF. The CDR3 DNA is TGCAGCGTTGACAACGGGGGAGGGCCTCTCTATGAGCAGTTCTTC.

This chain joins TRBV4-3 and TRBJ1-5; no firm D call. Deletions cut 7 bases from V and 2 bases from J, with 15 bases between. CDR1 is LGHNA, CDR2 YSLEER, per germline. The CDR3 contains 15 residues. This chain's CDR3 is CASTGMNERNQPQHF. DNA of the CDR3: TGCGCCAGCACGGGGATGAACGAACGCAATCAGCCCCAGCATTTT.

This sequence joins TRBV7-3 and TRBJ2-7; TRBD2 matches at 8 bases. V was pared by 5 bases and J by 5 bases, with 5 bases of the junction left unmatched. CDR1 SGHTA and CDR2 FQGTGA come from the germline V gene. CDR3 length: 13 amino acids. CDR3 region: CASSPGRGDEQYF. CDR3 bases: TGTGCCAGCAGCCCAGGGCGGGGGGACGAGCAGTACTTC. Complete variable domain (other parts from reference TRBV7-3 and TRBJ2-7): GAGVSQTPSNKVTEKGKYVELRCDPISGHTALYWYRQSLGQGPEFLIYFQGTGAADDSGLPNDRFFAVRPEGSVSTLKIQRTERGDSAVYLCASSPGRGDEQYFGPGTRLTVT.

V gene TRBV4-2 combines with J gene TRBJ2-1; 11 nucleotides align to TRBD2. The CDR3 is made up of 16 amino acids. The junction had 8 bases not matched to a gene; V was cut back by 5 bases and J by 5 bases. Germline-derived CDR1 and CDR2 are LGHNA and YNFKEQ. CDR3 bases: TGTGCCAGCAGCGGACAACTAGCGGGAGTGAACAATGAGCAGTTCTTC. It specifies CASSGQLAGVNNEQFF.

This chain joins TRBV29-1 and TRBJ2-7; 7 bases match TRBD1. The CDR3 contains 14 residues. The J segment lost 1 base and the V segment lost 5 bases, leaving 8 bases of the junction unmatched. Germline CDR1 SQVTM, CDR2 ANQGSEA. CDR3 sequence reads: CSVKTGLVSYEQYF. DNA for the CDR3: TGCAGCGTTAAGACAGGGCTCGTATCCTACGAGCAGTACTTC.

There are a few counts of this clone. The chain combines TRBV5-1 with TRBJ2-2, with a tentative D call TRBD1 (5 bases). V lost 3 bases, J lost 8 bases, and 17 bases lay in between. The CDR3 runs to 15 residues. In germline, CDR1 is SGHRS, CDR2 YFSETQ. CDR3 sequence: CASSSETVDVGELFF. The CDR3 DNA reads TGCGCCAGCAGCTCCGAGACAGTGGATGTAGGGGAGCTGTTTTTT.

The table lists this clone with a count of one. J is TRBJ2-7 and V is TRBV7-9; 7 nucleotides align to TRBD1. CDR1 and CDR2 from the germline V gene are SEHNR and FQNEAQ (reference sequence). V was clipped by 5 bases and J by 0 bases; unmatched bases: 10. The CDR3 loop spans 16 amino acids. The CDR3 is CASSRTGTDFSYEQYF. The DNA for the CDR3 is TGTGCCAGCAGCCGGACGGGGACAGACTTCTCCTACGAGCAGTACTTC.

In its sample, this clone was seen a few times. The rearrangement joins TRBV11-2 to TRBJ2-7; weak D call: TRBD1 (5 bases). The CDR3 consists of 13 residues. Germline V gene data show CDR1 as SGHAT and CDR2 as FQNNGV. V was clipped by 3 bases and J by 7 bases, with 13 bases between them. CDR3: CASSLARAREQYF. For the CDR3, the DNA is TGTGCCAGCAGCTTGGCCAGGGCGCGAGAGCAGTACTTC.

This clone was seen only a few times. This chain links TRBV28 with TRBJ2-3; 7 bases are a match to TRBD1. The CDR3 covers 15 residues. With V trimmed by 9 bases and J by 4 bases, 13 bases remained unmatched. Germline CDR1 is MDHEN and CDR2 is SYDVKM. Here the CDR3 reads CASSITGVLADTQYF. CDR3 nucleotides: TGTGCCAGTTCTATTACAGGGGTCTTGGCAGATACGCAGTATTTT. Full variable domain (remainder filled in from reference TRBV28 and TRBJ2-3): DVKVTQSSRYLVKRTGEKVFLECVQDMDHENMFWYRQDPGLGLRLIYFSYDVKMKEKGDIPEGYSVSREKKERFSLILESASTNQTSMYLCASSITGVLADTQYFGPGTRLTVL.

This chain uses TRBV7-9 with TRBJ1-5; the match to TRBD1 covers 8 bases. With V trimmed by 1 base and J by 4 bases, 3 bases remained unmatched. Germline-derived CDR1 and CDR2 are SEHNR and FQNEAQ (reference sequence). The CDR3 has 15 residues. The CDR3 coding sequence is TGTGCCAGCAGCTTAGGGGACAGGTCAAATCAGCCCCAGCATTTT. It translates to CASSLGDRSNQPQHF.

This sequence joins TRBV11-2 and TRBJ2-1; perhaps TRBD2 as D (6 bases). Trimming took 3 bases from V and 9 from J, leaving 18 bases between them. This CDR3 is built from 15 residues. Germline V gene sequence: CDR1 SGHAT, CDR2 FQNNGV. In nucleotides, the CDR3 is TGTGCCAGCAGCTTCTCAGGCGAAGGGGAGGTTGAGCAGTTCTTC. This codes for CASSFSGEGEVEQFF.